The 27 T cell receptor beta chains below were found in one sample sequenced in a study of blood T cell repertoires in COVID-19 (TCRdb year 2020). To prepare the library, the immunoSEQ multiplex PCR assay was applied. Imported from immuneACCESS, the table was reduced by TCRdb to in-frame sequences with V and J called. These copies leave out some clones; in studies compared against another copy, an unresolved V gene accounts for under half, and the cause of the remainder is not known. The sample yields 200,000 to 300,000 clones; 80% to 90% were counted once. Jointly, the top ten make up roughly 4% of the sample. The sample consisted of PBMCs or T cells enriched from blood (not recorded which). These receptors came from a woman in her twenties or thirties who had recovered from COVID-19.

In its sample, this clone was seen a few times. V is TRBV5-4 and J is TRBJ1-2; no clear D. Deletions cut 7 bases from V and 2 bases from J, with 12 bases between. Germline CDR1 SGHNT, CDR2 YYREEE (reference sequence). The CDR3 has 13 residues. The CDR3 region is CASHPTGNYGYTF. The CDR3 DNA follows: TGTGCCAGCCATCCGACGGGGAACTATGGCTACACCTTC.

The genes are TRBV18 and TRBJ2-2; weak D call: TRBD2 (6 bases). V was shortened by 3 bases and J by 4 bases, with 9 bases between the two germline ends. Germline V lookup: CDR1 KGHSH, CDR2 LQKENI. CDR3 length: 14 amino acids. CDR3 amino acids: CASSPGLGTGELFF. For the CDR3, the DNA is TGTGCCAGCTCACCGGGACTGGGCACCGGGGAGCTGTTTTTT.

This chain links TRBV28 with TRBJ1-2, with a tentative D call TRBD1 (6 bases). Trimming shortened V by 6 bases and J by 8 bases, and 19 bases separated the two germline ends. The length of the CDR3 is 14 residues. Germline-derived CDR1 and CDR2 are MDHEN and SYDVKM. The CDR3 region is CASRDSGGLRGYTF. The CDR3, as DNA: TGTGCCAGCAGGGACAGTGGGGGCCTAAGAGGCTACACCTTC.

The rearrangement joins TRBV6-4 to TRBJ1-5; 7 positions match TRBD1. The germline V gene has CDR1 MRHNA and CDR2 SNTAGT. V was clipped by 6 bases and J by 4 bases; unmatched bases: 3. This CDR3 has 13 amino acids. This CDR3 is CASSPTGNQPQHF. The CDR3 DNA sequence: TGTGCCAGCAGCCCGACAGGGAATCAGCCCCAGCATTTT.

J is TRBJ1-5 and V is TRBV19, with D possibly TRBD1 on 5 matching bases. CDR1 is LNHDA and CDR2 is SQIVND in the germline V gene (reference sequence). The CDR3 contains 16 residues. Trimming removed 4 bases at V and 4 bases at J, with 17 bases between. Written as DNA, the CDR3 is TGTGCCAGTAGTACCCAGGACATCGAACGGAATCAGCCCCAGCATTTT. Residues: CASSTQDIERNQPQHF.

This chain links TRBV18 with TRBJ1-4, with TRBD1 matching over 7 bases. The germline V gene encodes CDR1 KGHSH and CDR2 LQKENI. This CDR3 comprises 16 residues. The V and J ends lost 2 bases and 4 bases, in that order; junction bases with no gene match: 7. CDR3 in amino acids: CASSPLQGSINEKLFF. CDR3 nucleotides: TGTGCCAGCTCACCATTACAGGGGAGTATTAATGAAAAACTGTTTTTT.

This chain connects TRBV5-1 to TRBJ1-1; possibly TRBD1 for D (5 bases). Trimming pared 1 base from V and 5 bases from J, leaving 15 bases between. The CDR3 has 15 amino acids. Germline V gene data show CDR1 as SGHRS and CDR2 as YFSETQ. CDR3 region: CASSLSPQGGTEAFF. CDR3 DNA: TGCGCCAGCAGCTTGAGCCCCCAGGGTGGGACTGAAGCTTTCTTT.

The chain carries TRBV6-6 and TRBJ1-5; D is perhaps TRBD1 (5 bases). CDR1 and CDR2 from the germline V gene are MNHNY and SVGAGI (reference sequence). V was shortened by 6 bases and J by 0 bases, with 15 bases between the two germline ends. The CDR3 totals 16 residues. CDR3 DNA: TGTGCCAGCAGCTTTTACGGGGGGGATAGCAATCAGCCCCAGCATTTT. Amino acids: CASSFYGGDSNQPQHF.

A single count supports this clone. The chain has TRBV2 and TRBJ2-1, with 14 bases lining up with TRBD2. Germline V CDR1 and CDR2: SNHLY, FYNNEI. CDR3 size: 13 residues. J gave up 8 bases and V 9 bases, and 3 bases lay outside the gene matches. The CDR3, as DNA: TGTGCCAGGGGGACTAGCGGGGGTCATGAGCAGTTCTTC. Amino acid sequence: CARGTSGGHEQFF.

V is TRBV5-8 and J is TRBJ2-2, with 11 bases aligning to TRBD2. The germline V gene has CDR1 SGHTS and CDR2 YDEGEE. The V and J ends lost 4 bases and 5 bases, in that order; junction bases with no gene match: 7. The CDR3 runs to 16 residues. CDR3: CASSPSGRKLTGELFF. The CDR3 DNA is TGTGCCAGCAGCCCTAGCGGGAGGAAATTAACCGGGGAGCTGTTTTTT.

The chain carries TRBV24-1 and TRBJ2-1; D gene unclear. This CDR3 comprises 14 residues. Deletions cut 5 bases from V and 1 base from J, with 8 bases between. CDR1 is KGHDR, CDR2 SFDVKD, per germline. The CDR3 bases are TGTGCCACCAGTGTTGGCGGATCCTACAATGAGCAGTTCTTC. It codes for CATSVGGSYNEQFF.

The rearrangement joins TRBV28 to TRBJ1-5, with a tentative D call TRBD1 (5 bases). CDR3 length: 14 residues. Per germline, CDR1 MDHEN and CDR2 SYDVKM. Between the trimmed V and J ends, which lost 6 bases and 6 bases, there was a span of 15 bases. CDR3 protein: CASRGAPRGQPQHF. In nucleotides, the CDR3 is TGTGCCAGCAGAGGGGCTCCTAGAGGTCAGCCCCAGCATTTT. The full variable domain, its missing parts supplied by reference TRBV28 and TRBJ1-5, is DVKVTQSSRYLVKRTGEKVFLECVQDMDHENMFWYRQDPGLGLRLIYFSYDVKMKEKGDIPEGYSVSREKKERFSLILESASTNQTSMYLCASRGAPRGQPQHFGDGTRLSIL.

In this sample, this clone turned up once. The chain combines TRBV11-2 with TRBJ2-3; tentatively, D is TRBD2 (6 bases). The CDR3 runs 16 residues. V lost 3 bases to trimming and J lost 3 bases, with 16 bases between them. In germline, CDR1 is SGHAT, CDR2 FQNNGV. CDR3 coding DNA: TGTGCCAGCAGCTTCTCTGGAGGAGGGCCGACAGATACGCAGTATTTT. Encoded protein: CASSFSGGGPTDTQYF. Supplemented by reference TRBV11-2 and TRBJ2-3, the full variable domain reads EAGVAQSPRYKIIEKRQSVAFWCNPISGHATLYWYQQILGQGPKLLIQFQNNGVVDDSQLPKDRFSAERLKGVDSTLKIQPAKLEDSAVYLCASSFSGGGPTDTQYFGPGTRLTVL.

The chain is built from TRBV6-5 and TRBJ1-1; D is perhaps TRBD1 (5 bases). V was cut by 6 bases and J by 0 bases, with 14 bases left in between. Germline assignment: CDR1 MNHEY and CDR2 SVGAGI. The CDR3 length is 15 residues. CDR3 DNA: TGTGCCAGCAGGAACAGGAGGGTGATGAACACTGAAGCTTTCTTT. This sequence encodes CASRNRRVMNTEAFF.

This clone was observed a few times. V is TRBV19 and J is TRBJ1-5, with D maybe TRBD1 (5 bases). V was cut by 4 bases and J by 2 bases, with 9 bases left in between. The CDR3 totals 14 residues. Germline lookup yields CDR1 LNHDA and CDR2 SQIVND (reference sequence). This CDR3 reads CASSTLTGNQPQHF. Written as DNA, the CDR3 is TGTGCCAGTAGTACTCTGACAGGCAATCAGCCCCAGCATTTT.

The chain carries TRBV6-1 and TRBJ1-4; D possibly corresponds to TRBD1 (5 bases). This CDR3 has 17 residues. V lost 1 base, J lost 8 bases, and 20 bases lay in between. CDR1 and CDR2 (germline): MNHNS, SASEGT. Here the CDR3 reads CASSEVSSRGSGEKLFF. CDR3 bases: TGTGCCAGCAGTGAAGTATCCAGCCGGGGGTCGGGAGAAAAACTGTTTTTT.

This clone was seen a single time. A read error may account for a junction end that differs from germline. The V and J genes are TRBV12-3 or TRBV12-4 and TRBJ2-7; TRBD2 agrees at 8 bases. This CDR3 comprises 11 residues. The CDR3 sequence: CASSRGGRADF. The CDR3 DNA reads TGTGCCAGCAGCCGGGGGGGAAGGGCTGACTTC.

The CDR3 loop is CASSKGQDSRAYNEQFF. The DNA for the CDR3 is TGTGCCAGCAGCAAGGGCCAGGACTCCCGAGCCTACAATGAGCAGTTCTTC. The V call is TRBV5-5, the J call TRBJ2-1; TRBD2 is a possible D gene (5 bases). Trimming left V 4 bases short and J 2 bases short, with 19 bases between. The CDR3 contains 17 residues. CDR1 SGHKS and CDR2 YYEKEE come from the germline V gene (reference sequence).

V and J are TRBV28 and TRBJ2-7, with 7 bases lining up with TRBD1. There are 14 residues in the CDR3. Germline V CDR1 and CDR2: MDHEN, SYDVKM. The trim removed 6 bases at V and 6 bases at J, leaving 11 bases unmatched. The CDR3 DNA is TGTGCCAGCAGCCTCGAGACGACAGGGTCCGAGCAGTACTTC. The encoded protein is CASSLETTGSEQYF. The whole variable domain, filled in from reference TRBV28 and TRBJ2-7, reads DVKVTQSSRYLVKRTGEKVFLECVQDMDHENMFWYRQDPGLGLRLIYFSYDVKMKEKGDIPEGYSVSREKKERFSLILESASTNQTSMYLCASSLETTGSEQYFGPGTRLTVT.

The rearrangement joins TRBV29-1 to TRBJ1-4, with 12 nucleotides matching TRBD1. Germline V gene data show CDR1 as SQVTM and CDR2 as ANQGSEA. J lost 3 bases, V lost 7 bases, and 9 bases had no gene match. This CDR3 region has 16 residues. CDR3 region: CSGGGTGGISNEKLFF. CDR3 nucleotides: TGCAGCGGGGGTGGGACAGGGGGCATTTCTAATGAAAAACTGTTTTTT. Full variable domain (remainder filled in from reference TRBV29-1 and TRBJ1-4): SAVISQKPSRDICQRGTSLTIQCQVDSQVTMMFWYRQQPGQSLTLIATANQGSEATYESGFVIDKFPISRPNLTFSTLTVSNMSPEDSSIYLCSGGGTGGISNEKLFFGSGTQLSVL.

V is TRBV6-1 and J is TRBJ2-7; 7 nucleotides agree with TRBD1. V shed 3 bases, J shed 2 bases, and the junction held 13 bases outside the gene matches. The CDR3 loop spans 17 amino acids. Germline lookup yields CDR1 MNHNS and CDR2 SASEGT. CDR3 coding DNA: TGTGCCAGCAGTGACCCCTGGACAGGACAGCAAGCCTACGAGCAGTACTTC. This gives the protein CASSDPWTGQQAYEQYF.

The CDR3 coding sequence is TGTGCCAGCAGTTTCGGGGGAACCTACGAGCAGTACTTC. Translated: CASSFGGTYEQYF. The chain is built from TRBV27 and TRBJ2-7; perhaps TRBD2 as D (6 bases). The V and J ends lost 3 bases and 2 bases respectively, with 8 bases between them. CDR3 length: 13 amino acids. Germline V lookup: CDR1 MNHEY, CDR2 SMNVEV (reference sequence).

The chain combines TRBV5-6 with TRBJ1-1; D is unclear. The CDR3 has 11 residues. V was clipped by 0 bases and J by 12 bases, with 9 bases between them. Germline assignment: CDR1 SGHDT and CDR2 YYEEEE. CDR3 loop: CASSLGPGTFF. The DNA of the CDR3 is TGTGCCAGCAGCTTGGGTCCGGGGACTTTCTTT.

The chain carries TRBV14 and TRBJ1-6; D not resolved. V was cut by 2 bases and J by 5 bases, with 10 bases left in between. The CDR3 is made up of 15 amino acids. The germline V gene has CDR1 SGHDN and CDR2 FVKESK. CDR3 sequence: CASSQQATHNSPLHF. CDR3 DNA sequence: TGTGCCAGCAGCCAACAGGCTACTCATAATTCACCCCTCCACTTT.

The V call is TRBV14, the J call TRBJ1-2; D unclear. CDR3 length: 12 amino acids. CDR1 is SGHDN and CDR2 is FVKESK in the germline V gene. Trimming left V 4 bases short and J 7 bases short, with 10 bases between. CDR3 loop: CASSPTSFGYTF. DNA for the CDR3: TGTGCCAGCAGCCCCACATCCTTTGGCTACACCTTC.

V usage is TRBV28 and J usage is TRBJ1-6, with D possibly being TRBD1 (5 bases). V was clipped by 5 bases and J by 5 bases, with 13 bases between them. This CDR3 has 15 amino acids. The germline V gene has CDR1 MDHEN and CDR2 SYDVKM. Written as DNA, the CDR3 is TGTGCCAGCAGTAAAGGGAGGGGAAATAATTCACCCCTCCACTTT. It encodes CASSKGRGNNSPLHF. The full variable domain, completed using reference TRBV28 and TRBJ1-6, is DVKVTQSSRYLVKRTGEKVFLECVQDMDHENMFWYRQDPGLGLRLIYFSYDVKMKEKGDIPEGYSVSREKKERFSLILESASTNQTSMYLCASSKGRGNNSPLHFGNGTRLTVT.

The chain employs TRBV28 and TRBJ2-3; D is ambiguous. CDR1 is MDHEN and CDR2 is SYDVKM in the germline V gene. The ends were cut back, 8 bases at V and 6 bases at J, with 15 bases in the middle. CDR3 length: 13 amino acids. For the CDR3, the DNA is TGTGCCAGCGGCTGGGCCGTCGGCGATACGCAGTATTTT. Protein: CASGWAVGDTQYF.